This entry lists 7 T cell receptor beta chains sequenced from one sample in a study of shared clonotypes between healthy human individuals. Naive CD8 populations comprised CD45RO-negative cells positively selected for CCR7, excluding terminally differentiated effector memory CD45RA+ cells. Assay: immunoSEQ multiplex PCR; the TCRdb copy retains only in-frame clones and omits some. The data contain fewer than 700,000 clones, approximately 95% of them seen just once; the ten biggest clones take up about 0.11%. Sequencing was done on a sample of naive CD8+ T cells sorted from blood. The receptor source for this set is a woman between 25 and 40 years old in good health.

The J gene is TRBJ1-5, the V gene TRBV4-1; possible D gene TRBD1, 5 bases. This CDR3 contains 14 residues. Trimming cost V 4 bases and J 6 bases, with 13 bases left between them. In germline, CDR1 is MGHRA, CDR2 YSYEKL. This CDR3 is CASSRQGSSQPQHF. The CDR3 region has the DNA TGCGCCAGCAGCCGTCAGGGTTCTAGTCAGCCCCAGCATTTT.

CDR3 coding DNA: TGTGCCGGCCTCGGCGGGAGAGGCAATCAGCCCCAGCATTTT. It specifies CAGLGGRGNQPQHF. The rearrangement joins TRBV21-1 to TRBJ1-5. TRBV21-1 is recorded as a pseudogene. The CDR3 spans 14 residues.

A word on this clone: Other DNA sequences in the same sample also yield this CDR3. V and J are TRBV27 and TRBJ1-5; 10 bases match TRBD1. CDR3 length: 15 residues. The V segment lost 4 bases and the J segment 2 bases; nucleotides outside the gene matches: 2. Germline V gene data show CDR1 as MNHEY and CDR2 as SMNVEV (reference sequence). The CDR3 protein is CASSSGTGGNQPQHF. CDR3 bases: TGTGCCAGCAGTTCCGGGACAGGGGGCAATCAGCCCCAGCATTTT.

The chain joins TRBV7-9 to TRBJ2-5, with no clear D. Near its end, the DNA agrees better with TRBJ2-7, so the J call may be wrong. Germline CDR1 SEHNR, CDR2 FQNEAQ (reference sequence). There are 13 residues in the CDR3. The CDR3 here is CASSLASSYEQYF. CDR3 in DNA: TGTGCCAGCAGCTTAGCCAGCTCCTACGAGCAGTACTTC.

V usage is TRBV25-1 and J usage is TRBJ2-7; 14 bases agree with TRBD2. The V gene's germline CDR1 is MGHDK and CDR2 SYGVNS. Trimming cost V 4 bases and J 0 bases; bases outside gene matches: 5. This CDR3 has 17 amino acids. The CDR3, as DNA: TGTGCCAGCAGTGGGGGACTAGCGGGAGAGAGCTCCTACGAGCAGTACTTC. This gives the protein CASSGGLAGESSYEQYF.

For the CDR3, the DNA is TGTGCCAGCAGCTTTGGTCGACTAGCTGTCAATGAGCAGTTCTTC. This codes for CASSFGRLAVNEQFF. The rearrangement links TRBV7-9 to TRBJ2-1; 7 positions agree with TRBD2. Germline V gene data show CDR1 as SEHNR and CDR2 as FQNEAQ (reference sequence). The CDR3 spans 15 residues. V lost 3 bases, J lost 6 bases, and 8 bases stayed unmatched.

V gene TRBV7-6 combines with J gene TRBJ2-6; perhaps TRBD1 as D (7 bases). Germline lookup yields CDR1 SGHVS and CDR2 FNYEAQ. V lost 5 bases to trimming and J lost 3 bases, with 20 bases between them. This CDR3 is built from 18 residues. The CDR3 DNA sequence: TGTGCCAGCAGCGTGCACACAACCAGGGGGGTTGGGGCCAACGTCCTGACTTTC. Encoded protein: CASSVHTTRGVGANVLTF.